These 10 T cell receptor beta chains share one sample of origin, sequenced in a study of blood T cell repertoires in COVID-19. The protocol was immunoSEQ multiplex PCR, while the TCRdb copy is restricted to in-frame clones and leaves out a portion. The sample lists some 300,000 clones; 88% were seen once. The material sequenced was peripheral blood. The receptors shown here come from a woman in her 30s who had recovered from COVID-19.

The genes are TRBV6-6 and TRBJ1-1; TRBD1 is a possible D gene (5 bases). The CDR3 is 12 amino acids. Germline CDR1 MNHNY, CDR2 SVGAGI (reference sequence). The V end lost 7 bases, the J end lost 10 bases, and 16 bases lay between the germline ends. CDR3 residues: CASKEKGRGAFF. As DNA, the CDR3 is TGTGCCAGCAAAGAAAAGGGGCGAGGAGCTTTCTTT.

The chain combines TRBV6-6 with TRBJ2-1; the D gene is possibly TRBD2 (6 bases). Between the trimmed V and J ends, which lost 2 bases and 3 bases, there was a span of 11 bases. CDR1 and CDR2 (germline): MNHNY, SVGAGI (reference sequence). The CDR3 spans 15 residues. CDR3 in amino acids: CASSYGAGHYNEQFF. CDR3 coding DNA: TGTGCCAGCAGTTACGGGGCGGGGCACTACAATGAGCAGTTCTTC.

The V gene is TRBV6-5, the J gene TRBJ1-4, with 10 nucleotides matching TRBD1. The V segment lost 2 bases and the J segment 8 bases; nucleotides outside the gene matches: 5. Germline-derived CDR1 and CDR2 are MNHEY and SVGAGI. This CDR3 contains 15 residues. Here the CDR3 reads CASSYTRDRGEKLFF. For the CDR3, the DNA is TGTGCCAGCAGTTACACGCGGGACAGGGGAGAAAAACTGTTTTTT.

J is TRBJ2-2 and V is TRBV11-3; the match to TRBD2 covers 7 bases. CDR1 is SGHNT and CDR2 is YENEEA in the germline V gene. J gave up 5 bases and V 4 bases, and 7 bases lay outside the gene matches. This CDR3 is built from 15 residues. CDR3 protein: CASSSGGGDTGELFF. For the CDR3, the DNA is TGTGCCAGCAGCTCCGGGGGAGGGGATACCGGGGAGCTGTTTTTT. Full variable domain (remainder filled in from reference TRBV11-3 and TRBJ2-2): EAGVVQSPRYKIIEKKQPVAFWCNPISGHNTLYWYLQNLGQGPELLIRYENEEAVDDSQLPKDRFSAERLKGVDSTLKIQPAELGDSAVYLCASSSGGGDTGELFFGEGSRLTVL.

V is TRBV5-6 and J is TRBJ2-5, with D maybe TRBD1 (5 bases). Germline V gives CDR1 SGHDT, CDR2 YYEEEE. V lost 6 bases, J lost 1 base, and 22 bases lay in between. This CDR3 spans 17 amino acids. This CDR3 reads CASNLWALQATQETQYF. The CDR3 region has the DNA TGTGCCAGCAACCTGTGGGCTTTACAGGCGACCCAAGAGACCCAGTACTTC.

V gene TRBV11-1 combines with J gene TRBJ1-2; 7 bases are shared with TRBD1. This CDR3 spans 13 amino acids. V gave up 5 bases and J gave up 8 bases; unmatched junction bases: 8. Per the germline V gene, CDR1 is SGHAT and CDR2 is FQDESV (reference sequence). CDR3 coding DNA: TGTGCCAGCAGCCTGGACAGGTTTGGGGGCTACACCTTC. Translation gives CASSLDRFGGYTF. The entire variable domain, with the rest obtained from reference TRBV11-1 and TRBJ1-2, is as follows: EAEVAQSPRYKITEKSQAVAFWCDPISGHATLYWYRQILGQGPELLVQFQDESVVDDSQLPKDRFSAERLKGVDSTLKIQPAELGDSAMYLCASSLDRFGGYTFGSGTRLTVV.

This chain joins TRBV6-1 and TRBJ1-1; no clear D gene. The V gene's germline CDR1 is MNHNS and CDR2 SASEGT. This CDR3 comprises 12 residues. Trimming left V 1 base short and J 7 bases short, with 7 bases between. The CDR3 DNA reads TGTGCCAGCAGTGAAGGGCGGCTTGAAGCTTTCTTT. Amino acid sequence: CASSEGRLEAFF.

This chain uses TRBV28 with TRBJ1-2; possible D gene TRBD1, 6 bases. V gave up 2 bases and J gave up 8 bases, with 9 bases separating them. The CDR3 runs 12 residues. The germline V gene has CDR1 MDHEN and CDR2 SYDVKM. The CDR3 sequence: CASSLRGTGYTF. The CDR3, as DNA: TGTGCCAGCAGTTTACGAGGGACAGGCTACACCTTC.

The rearrangement joins TRBV28 to TRBJ1-1; D is unresolved. V gave up 3 bases and J gave up 5 bases, with 19 bases separating them. From germline, CDR1 is MDHEN and CDR2 SYDVKM. This CDR3 is built from 16 residues. The CDR3 nucleotides are TGTGCCAGCAGTTTTGATTTCGGGAGATACGGGACTGAAGCTTTCTTT. The encoded protein is CASSFDFGRYGTEAFF.

The chain has TRBV7-6 and TRBJ1-1; D uncertain. In germline, CDR1 is SGHVS, CDR2 FNYEAQ. This CDR3 is built from 15 residues. V lost 2 bases to trimming and J lost 0 bases, with 10 bases between them. CDR3 amino acids: CASSLLGGLNTEAFF. DNA of the CDR3: TGTGCCAGCAGCTTACTTGGCGGATTGAACACTGAAGCTTTCTTT.